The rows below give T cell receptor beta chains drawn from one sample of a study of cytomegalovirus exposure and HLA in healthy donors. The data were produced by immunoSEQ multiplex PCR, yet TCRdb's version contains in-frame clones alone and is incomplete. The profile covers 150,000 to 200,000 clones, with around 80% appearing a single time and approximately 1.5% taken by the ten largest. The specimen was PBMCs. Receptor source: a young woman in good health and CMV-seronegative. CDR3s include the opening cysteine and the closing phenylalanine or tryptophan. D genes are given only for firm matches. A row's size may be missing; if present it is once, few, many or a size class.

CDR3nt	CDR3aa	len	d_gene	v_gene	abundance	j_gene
TGCGCCAGCAGCTTGGCCCGGCCAGGGGGCGCCTTCCAGGGGAAGACCCAGTACTTC	CASSLARPGGAFQGKTQYF	19	TRBD1	TRBV5-1	-	TRBJ2-5
TGTGCCAGCAGCTTAAGTTTTATCGACAGGGCAAGGGAGACCCAGTACTTC	CASSLSFIDRARETQYF	17	TRBD1	TRBV7-2	-	TRBJ2-5
TGTGCCAGCAGTTACCGAAGCGGTGAAAAACTGTTTTTT	CASSYRSGEKLFF	13	-	TRBV6-6	-	TRBJ1-4
TGTGCCAGCAGCGACAGGGCTCAGCCCCAGCATTTT	CASSDRAQPQHF	12	TRBD1	TRBV28	-	TRBJ1-5
TGTGCCAGCAGTTACTGGGCTCCACGGAACACCGGGGAGCTGTTTTTT	CASSYWAPRNTGELFF	16	-	TRBV6-5	-	TRBJ2-2
TGTGCCAGCAGCCCATGGACCCCAGAGGGGAACACTGAAGCTTTCTTT	CASSPWTPEGNTEAFF	16	-	TRBV7-2	-	TRBJ1-1
TGTGCCAGCAGTTTAGCTGGGCAGGGCACAGATACGCAGTATTTT	CASSLAGQGTDTQYF	15	-	TRBV28	-	TRBJ2-3
TGCGCCAGCAGCTACCGGGCAGGGGGAGGCACAGATACGCAGTATTTT	CASSYRAGGGTDTQYF	16	TRBD1	TRBV5-1	-	TRBJ2-3
TGTGCCAGTACTACCCAGACGCAGGGGGCGCGAGGCTACACCTTC	CASTTQTQGARGYTF	15	TRBD1	TRBV19	-	TRBJ1-2
TGTGCCAGCAGCCCCGCGAATGAGCAGTTCTTC	CASSPANEQFF	11	-	TRBV7-9	-	TRBJ2-1
TGTGCCAGCAGTCGGGACAGGGGGAACGGCTACACCTTC	CASSRDRGNGYTF	13	TRBD1	TRBV5-4	-	TRBJ1-2
TGCGCCAGCAGCCAGGCAACAGGGAACAATCAGCCCCAGCATTTT	CASSQATGNNQPQHF	15	-	TRBV4-3	few	TRBJ1-5
TGTGCCACCTTAGGGGGAGGGACAGGGGATTACGAGCAGTACTTC	CATLGGGTGDYEQYF	15	TRBD1	TRBV28	-	TRBJ2-7
TGTGCCAGCAGCTTTGGGGCTTCCTCCTACAATGAGCAGTTCTTC	CASSFGASSYNEQFF	15	-	TRBV11-3	-	TRBJ2-1
TGTGCCAGCTCACTAGCCGGGACAGGGGGCTCTGGAAACACCATATATTTT	CASSLAGTGGSGNTIYF	17	TRBD1	TRBV18	-	TRBJ1-3
TGTGCCAGCAGCTTGGTATTCGGACAGGGGGCCGGGTCAGTAGAGCAGTTCTTC	CASSLVFGQGAGSVEQFF	18	TRBD1	TRBV5-8	-	TRBJ2-1
TGTGCCAGCAGCTTCAAATGGCTAGTCCCCAATGAGCAGTTCTTC	CASSFKWLVPNEQFF	15	-	TRBV7-2	-	TRBJ2-1
TGTGCCAGCAGTTACTCAGTAGGGAGCTATGGCTACACCTTC	CASSYSVGSYGYTF	14	-	TRBV6-5	few	TRBJ1-2
TGTGCCAGCAGTTACTCGACCGGCGGAAACTATGGCTACACCTTC	CASSYSTGGNYGYTF	15	-	TRBV6-5	-	TRBJ1-2
TGTGCCAGCAGCTCCCCGTATGGCTACACCTTC	CASSSPYGYTF	11	-	TRBV6-5	-	TRBJ1-2
TGTGCCAGCAGCGTAGAGACTAGCGGCTACGAGCAGTACTTC	CASSVETSGYEQYF	14	TRBD2	TRBV9	-	TRBJ2-7
TGCGCCAGCAGCTTGGAATTAGCGGGCGCCAATGAGCAGTTCTTC	CASSLELAGANEQFF	15	TRBD2	TRBV5-1	-	TRBJ2-1
TGTGCCAGCAGCACGACTGGTACCTACGAGCAGTACTTC	CASSTTGTYEQYF	13	-	TRBV7-9	-	TRBJ2-7
TGTGCCAGCAGCCCGGACAGGGGGCTTAACGAGCAGTACTTC	CASSPDRGLNEQYF	14	TRBD1	TRBV2	-	TRBJ2-7
TGCGCCAGCAGTGAAACTCCCAGCGGCTCCTACAATGAGCAGTTCTTC	CASSETPSGSYNEQFF	16	-	TRBV10-2	-	TRBJ2-1
TGTGCCAGCAGCGTAGGCCCGGTCCTTGAAGCTTTCTTT	CASSVGPVLEAFF	13	-	TRBV9	-	TRBJ1-1
TGTGCCAGCAGTTTGGGTGGCGGGAGTTTCACCTACGAGCAGTACTTC	CASSLGGGSFTYEQYF	16	TRBD2	TRBV27	-	TRBJ2-7
TGTTCCAGCACCATAATTCGGGGACAGAAGAATGAAAAACTGTTTTTT	CSSTIIRGQKNEKLFF	16	TRBD1	TRBV7-9	-	TRBJ1-4
TGTGCCAGCAGCTGGCGACTAGCGGGAGGGCCGGGTGAGCAGTTCTTC	CASSWRLAGGPGEQFF	16	TRBD2	TRBV7-9	-	TRBJ2-1
TGCAGTGCTCCTAACACCGGGGAGCTGTTTTTT	CSAPNTGELFF	11	-	TRBV20-1	-	TRBJ2-2
TGTGCCAGCAGCTTTGGGACTAGCGGGCTAGTCAACACCGGGGAGCTGTTTTTT	CASSFGTSGLVNTGELFF	18	TRBD2	TRBV7-9	-	TRBJ2-2
TGTGCCAGCAGCTTACGGGGAGGTGGCTACACCTTC	CASSLRGGGYTF	12	-	TRBV11-2	-	TRBJ1-2
TGTGCCAGCAGTTACGGCCTAGCGGAGTACAATGAGCAGTTCTTC	CASSYGLAEYNEQFF	15	TRBD2	TRBV6-5	-	TRBJ2-1
TGTGCCCGCTTCGACAGGGCGGATGGCTATGGCTACACCTTC	CARFDRADGYGYTF	14	TRBD1	TRBV19	-	TRBJ1-2
TGTGCCAGTAGTATGTCAGGGGGCGCGTATAGCAATCAGCCCCAGCATTTT	CASSMSGGAYSNQPQHF	17	TRBD1	TRBV19	-	TRBJ1-5
TGTGCCAGCAGTTACTCGAGACAGTCCAATCAGCCCCAGCATTTT	CASSYSRQSNQPQHF	15	-	TRBV6-5	few	TRBJ1-5
TGCGCCAGCAGTCATGGCGGGAGAGAAGAGACCCAGTACTTC	CASSHGGREETQYF	14	TRBD2	TRBV5-1	-	TRBJ2-5
TGTGCCAGCAGCTTAGTCCCCGGGGTCTCAGGATCTCAGCCCCAGCATTTT	CASSLVPGVSGSQPQHF	17	-	TRBV7-2	-	TRBJ1-5